This TCR beta chain originates from a study of a mutant IDH1 vaccine in newly diagnosed glioma (TCRdb year 2021). As for the study more broadly: Vaccination started 4-6 weeks after radiotherapy alone, or was given together with temozolomide cycles in the groups whose treatment included chemotherapy. Before enrollment, patients had received standard therapy of radiotherapy alone, temozolomide alone, or radiochemotherapy with temozolomide; most received the combination. The roughly 30 treated patients were roughly 62% male and about 38% female, with a mean age of 40.4 years. Visit V12 was the week-35 safety follow-up and visit V13 was the week-47 end of study. Peripheral blood was collected at six visits: V03 (baseline), V05, V07, V10, V12 and V13. For exploratory analyses, longitudinal TCRB deep sequencing was carried out in about two dozen treated patients wherever samples were available.

Study-wide conclusions, independent of this receptor: The authors stated that sample limitations prevented analyses of patient blood samples from being reproduced. Availability determined which PBMC samples were chosen for TCRB deep sequencing. Pseudoprogression seemed to be unrelated to changes in the top peripheral T cell clonotypes found by TCRB sequencing. Vaccine-induced immune responses across multiple MHC alleles were detected in 85% to 95% of patients.

A note on this clone: Its specific antigen is unknown. Qualities for individual bases were not recorded, and no much larger clone is one base off.

The CDR3 runs 16 amino acids, cysteine and phenylalanine included. Just the 48-base CDR3 DNA is kept, in frame starting at base 1. As encoded in the germline V gene (reference sequence), CDR1 is MNHEY while CDR2 is SMNVEV. Trimming takes 0 bases from V and 4 bases from J, and the germline ends sit 12 bases apart. The time point label of this sample denotes: week 35, safety follow-up. Each vaccine dose, consisting of 300 ug of a 20-mer mutant IDH1 peptide in Montanide, was administered subcutaneously with topical imiquimod. Patients were given eight vaccinations, in weeks 1, 3, 5, 7, 11, 15, 19 and 23, which matched visits V03 through V10. Donors had newly diagnosed WHO grade 3 or 4 IDH1-mutant astrocytomas with loss of nuclear ATRX. The samples were drawn from NOA16, a multicentre, single-arm, open-label phase I trial in Germany that tested a mutant IDH1 peptide vaccine in humans for the first time. Genomic DNA for TCRB sequencing was extracted from EDTA blood using the DNeasy Blood and Tissue Kit.

Library preparation used the immunoSEQ multiplex PCR assay. The hsTCRB Kit was used according to the manufacturer's protocol to amplify rearranged TCR beta chain sequences. TCRB libraries were sequenced on an Illumina MiSeq. As for the original processing: The kit vendor's proprietary platform handled demultiplexing, trimming and gene mapping. In TCRdb, the immuneACCESS table is reduced to in-frame sequences with V and J assigned. These tables do not hold every clone; where another copy was compared, an unresolved V gene accounts for under half, and the others remain unexplained. The V and J calls and the clone size are those of that table, but D and trimming were determined from the DNA. For this sample there are about 64,000 clones; 60% to 75% appear just once. 4.7% of the sample goes to the ten largest clones.

This chain joins TRBV27 to TRBJ2-2; no D gene is confidently identified. The origin of this receptor is a man aged 45-65 years with glioma. The source was PBMCs, collected from a glioma patient whose treatment included an IDH1 peptide vaccine. CDR3 protein: CASSLSPSSGTGELFF. DNA sequence: TGTGCCAGCAGTTTATCCCCCAGTTCGGGCACCGGGGAGCTGTTTTTT.